Described below is a single T cell receptor beta chain sequence and its context. Its antigen is unidentified. The source of the sample is a study of CD8+ T cells in alopecia areata. Findings and caveats of the study: Persistence during tofacitinib was seen for many expanded lesional clones in scalp and blood.

The treatment is: oral pan-JAK inhibitor, 5-10 mg twice daily. Obtained from alopecia areata patients were lesional scalp punch biopsies along with peripheral blood. Sequencing templates came from extracted RNA that was reverse transcribed into cDNA. Repertoires were generated with immunoSEQ multiplex PCR, while TCRdb's copy carries only in-frame clones and drops some. The table lists some 160,000 clones, about 71% of them singletons. Germline V lookup: CDR1 SGHRS, CDR2 YFSETQ. The CDR3 length is 14 residues. Trimming removed 1 base from V and 8 bases from J, with 13 bases in between. This clonotype originated in a human donor with alopecia areata. The chain has TRBV5-1 and TRBJ2-1; D is undetermined. The source was CD4+ T cells sorted from blood, collected at week 4, from a patient treated with tofacitinib. In nucleotides, the CDR3 is TGCGCCAGCAGCTTGCCCACCTCTACGGATGAGCAGTTCTTC. This gives the protein CASSLPTSTDEQFF.